This section outlines one TCR beta chain sequence together with its context. It has no known antigen specificity. No base quality values were provided; no much bigger clone lies one nucleotide off. For this chain, trimming is 4 bases at the V end and 0 bases at the J end, and the number of junction bases without a gene match is 3. From cysteine to phenylalanine, the CDR3 is 16 amino acids long. The only DNA kept is the CDR3, 48 bases in frame from the first base. The germline V gene (reference sequence) gives CDR1 as WNHNN and CDR2 as SYGVQD. The sample belongs to a study of spatial heterogeneity in lung cancer (dated by TCRdb to the late 2010s). Study-wide context: Samples were obtained from over 70 patients with early-stage, untreated non-small cell lung cancer from the lung TRACERx cohort. Follow-up PBMC samples were sequenced whenever the samples were available, and the median time to follow-up was around 24 months after resection. TCR alpha and beta repertoires were quantitatively compared across multiple tumor regions, matched nontumor lung and blood in non-small cell lung cancer. Both alpha and beta chains were TCR-sequenced in about 240 tumor regions, about 64 matched nontumor lung samples and around 50 PBMC samples obtained at surgery. Beta-chain transcripts were consistently detected in greater numbers than alpha-chain transcripts, which likely reflected higher beta-chain transcript abundance. TCR repertoire features were related to nonsynonymous mutation counts determined by whole-exome sequencing of tumor tissue. In the raw uncorrected reads, each unique combination of TCR and UMI appeared more than ten times on average.

Libraries were made using 5' RACE. The reads were generated on a NextSeq 500. To allow correction of PCR and sequencing errors, the TCR library protocol tagged every TCR cDNA molecule with a unique molecular identifier. On the study's bioinformatics: TCR identification, UMI-based error correction and CDR3 extraction were all carried out with Decombinator tools. Expanded TCRs were defined as those above a frequency of 2 per 1,000, corresponding to the top 1% of the tumor frequency distribution. Renyi diversity was computed with the R vegan package after each repertoire had been subsampled 100 times to 5,000 TCRs. To build CDR3 similarity networks, amino acid triplet string-kernel similarity was used, and CDR3s were connected when their pairwise similarity was above 0.82. TCRdb reworked the public reads: Q25 trimming with fastp, MiXCR clone assembly, productive beta chains retained. Identical CDR3 protein sequences are pooled into one entry, listed with their most common genes and DNA. Here the V and J calls rest on TCRdb's processing, not on the authors' analysis. For this sample there are 110,000 or so distinct CDR3 sequences; about 10% appear just once. Roughly 24% of the sample belongs to the ten largest clones.

Results the study describes overall, beyond this receptor: Additional single-cell paired TCR alpha and beta sequencing was considered necessary to confirm, at a functional level, the hypothesis that regional TCRs recognize regional mutations. Ubiquitous expanded tumor TCRs showed up in blood more often at tumor resection than at routine follow-up. Only approximately 15 patients were included in the comparisons of baseline and follow-up blood repertoires.

This sample's time point label indicates: blood at routine non-recurrence follow-up after resection. TCR sequencing used whole RNA extracted from tumor and nontumor lung tissue, or from cryopreserved PBMC samples, without cell sorting. Only patients with enough RNA available from two or more tumor regions were chosen for TCR sequencing. The starting material was PBMCs, obtained at follow-up. The TCR sequence derives from a female donor with early-stage non-small cell lung cancer. Here the chain combines TRBV10-1 and TRBJ1-1; TRBD1 agrees with 12 junctional bases. The CDR3: CASSVGTGGLNTEAFF. The DNA sequence is as follows: TGCGCCAGCAGTGTCGGGACAGGGGGCCTGAACACTGAAGCTTTCTTT.